What follows are 2 T cell receptor beta chains derived from one specimen sequenced in a study of blood T cell repertoires in COVID-19. Clones were sequenced by immunoSEQ multiplex PCR, and TCRdb holds only the in-frame ones, with some missing. The sample has 100,000 to 150,000 clones; approximately 90% are singletons. The sequenced sample was peripheral blood. These receptors originate from a man in his fifties or sixties with COVID-19, enrolled during active disease.

The CDR3 reads CASSQGTFRGGNTIYF. The CDR3 DNA reads TGTGCCAGCAGCCAAGGAACATTCAGGGGAGGAAACACCATATATTTT. J is TRBJ1-3 and V is TRBV3-1 (or the pseudogene TRBV3-2), with D maybe TRBD1 (6 bases). The CDR3 is made up of 16 amino acids. The germline V gene encodes CDR1 LGHDT and CDR2 YNNKEL (reference sequence). V shed 1 base and J shed 4 bases, with 14 bases lying between them.

This clone was seen a single time. The V call is TRBV12-3 or TRBV12-4, the J call TRBJ1-1; D unresolved. Trimming cost V 7 bases and J 1 base, with 10 bases left between them. This CDR3 spans 13 amino acids. The DNA for the CDR3 is TGTGCCAGCACGGTCGGGGAGAACACTGAAGCTTTCTTT. This gives the protein CASTVGENTEAFF.